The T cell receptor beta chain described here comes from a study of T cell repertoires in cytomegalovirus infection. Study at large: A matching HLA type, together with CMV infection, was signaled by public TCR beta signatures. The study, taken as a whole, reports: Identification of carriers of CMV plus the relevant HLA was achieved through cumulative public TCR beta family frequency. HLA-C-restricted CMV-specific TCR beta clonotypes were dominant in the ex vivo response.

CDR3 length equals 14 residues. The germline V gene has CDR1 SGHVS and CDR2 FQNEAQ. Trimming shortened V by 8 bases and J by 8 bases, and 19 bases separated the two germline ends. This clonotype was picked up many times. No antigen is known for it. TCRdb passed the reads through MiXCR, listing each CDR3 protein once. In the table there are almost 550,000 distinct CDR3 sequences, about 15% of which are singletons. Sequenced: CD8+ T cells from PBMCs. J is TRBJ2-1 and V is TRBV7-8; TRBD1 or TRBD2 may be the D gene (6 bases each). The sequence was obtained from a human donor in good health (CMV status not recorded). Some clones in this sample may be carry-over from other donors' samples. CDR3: CASGMWGAGDEQFF. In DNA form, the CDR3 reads TGTGCCAGCGGCATGTGGGGGGCCGGGGATGAGCAGTTCTTC.